The rows below give T cell receptor beta chains drawn from one sample of a study of shared clonotypes between healthy human individuals. This table comes from immunoSEQ multiplex PCR, and its TCRdb copy is limited to in-frame clones, with some not included. The data show about 450,000 clones, around 79% seen once. The sample consisted of PBMCs. These receptors were obtained from a woman in her thirties or forties in good health. Some clones in this sample may be carry-over from other donors' samples. The CDR3 runs from the conserved cysteine through the conserved F or W. A D gene is named only where the DNA matches it firmly. Clone sizes are given selectively: once, few, many, or a class where the clone is expanded.

V	J	D	size	CDR3	DNA
TRBV5-1	TRBJ2-1	NA	NA	CASSLSGRGDEQFF	TGCGCCAGCAGCTTGTCGGGCAGGGGGGATGAGCAGTTCTTC
TRBV6-1	TRBJ1-2	NA	NA	CASTPAGNGLLGYTF	TGTGCCAGCACCCCCGCCGGCAACGGGTTGTTAGGCTACACCTTC
TRBV18	TRBJ2-2	NA	many	CASSPDGTSPGELFF	TGTGCCAGCTCACCGGATGGGACATCTCCCGGGGAGCTGTTTTTT
TRBV25-1	TRBJ2-1	NA	NA	CASSPQFNEQFF	TGTGCCAGCAGCCCCCAGTTCAATGAGCAGTTCTTC
TRBV2	TRBJ2-2	NA	NA	CASSGLTGELFF	TGTGCCAGCAGTGGACTCACCGGGGAGCTGTTTTTT
TRBV4-3	TRBJ2-3	NA	NA	CASRAREGTDTQYF	TGCGCCAGCAGGGCCAGGGAGGGCACAGATACGCAGTATTTT
TRBV25-1	TRBJ2-1	NA	NA	CASSLVPEAYNEQFF	TGTGCCAGCAGCTTAGTTCCAGAGGCCTACAATGAGCAGTTCTTC
TRBV6-5	TRBJ2-3	NA	NA	CAASRVNRAGVTQYF	TGTGCCGCCAGCAGGGTGAACAGGGCTGGGGTTACGCAGTATTTT
TRBV7-6	TRBJ2-3	NA	few	CASSMDPVSTDTQYF	TGTGCCAGCAGCATGGACCCCGTCAGCACAGATACGCAGTATTTT
TRBV19	TRBJ1-2	TRBD1	NA	CASSMDRGLTNYGYTF	TGTGCCAGTAGTATGGACAGGGGGCTTACGAACTATGGCTACACCTTC
TRBV7-9	TRBJ2-3	TRBD1	few	CASSLVQGAHTDTQYF	TGTGCCAGCAGCTTAGTGCAGGGGGCACACACAGATACGCAGTATTTT
TRBV4-2	TRBJ2-1	NA	NA	CASSPRAVGGEQFF	TGTGCCAGCAGCCCCCGGGCGGTGGGGGGTGAGCAGTTCTTC
TRBV2	TRBJ2-3	NA	NA	CASGRDSTDTQYF	TGTGCCAGCGGGCGGGATAGCACAGATACGCAGTATTTT
TRBV29-1	TRBJ1-1	NA	NA	CSVGAGGDTEAFF	TGCAGCGTTGGCGCGGGAGGGGACACTGAAGCTTTCTTT
TRBV28	TRBJ2-4	NA	NA	CASSVAKNIQYF	TGTGCCAGCAGTGTAGCCAAAAACATTCAGTACTTC
TRBV19	TRBJ2-7	TRBD2	NA	CASSPRGTSGTTYEQYF	TGTGCCAGTAGTCCCCGGGGGACTAGCGGGACTACCTACGAGCAGTACTTC
TRBV7-5	TRBJ2-5	NA	NA	CVRSLAKGKTGGETQYF	TGTGTCAGAAGCTTAGCGAAAGGCAAGACAGGGGGAGAGACCCAGTACTTC
TRBV21-1	TRBJ2-3	NA	NA	CASSNGPKLVPSTDTQYF	TGTGCCAGCAGCAACGGTCCCAAGCTAGTGCCTAGCACAGATACGCAGTATTTT
TRBV28	TRBJ1-5	NA	NA	CASSPVGRSNQPQHF	TGTGCCAGCAGCCCTGTCGGGCGTAGCAATCAGCCCCAGCATTTT
TRBV19	TRBJ1-5	NA	few	CASTIRPLGGPNQPQHF	TGTGCCAGTACCATAAGGCCCCTGGGCGGCCCAAATCAGCCCCAGCATTTT
TRBV5-4	TRBJ2-3	NA	NA	CASSPTSSRTDTQYF	TGTGCCAGCAGCCCGACTAGTTCTCGCACAGATACGCAGTATTTT
TRBV28	TRBJ2-7	TRBD1	many	CASSLVRGPYEQYF	TGTGCCAGCAGTTTAGTTAGGGGGCCCTACGAGCAGTACTTC
TRBV2	TRBJ2-2	NA	NA	CASSAGGGRTGELFF	TGTGCCAGCAGTGCCGGGGGAGGACGGACCGGGGAGCTGTTTTTT
TRBV7-8	TRBJ2-7	NA	NA	CASSLRAPYEQYF	TGTGCCAGCAGTCTCAGGGCCCCCTACGAGCAGTACTTC
TRBV6-1	TRBJ2-1	TRBD2	once	CASSEGGTSGRAFYNEQFF	TGTGCCAGCAGTGAAGGGGGTACTAGCGGGAGGGCCTTCTACAATGAGCAGTTCTTC
TRBV5-4	TRBJ2-5	TRBD2	NA	CASSPGSLGLAGGRRETQYF	TGTGCCAGCAGCCCGGGGTCGCTGGGACTAGCGGGAGGTAGGAGAGAGACCCAGTACTTC
TRBV6-1	TRBJ2-7	NA	NA	CASSEWVGERTYEQYF	TGTGCCAGCAGTGAATGGGTAGGTGAGAGGACCTACGAGCAGTACTTC
TRBV9	TRBJ2-3	TRBD2	NA	CASSVGGRAPDTQYF	TGTGCCAGCAGCGTAGGAGGGAGGGCCCCAGATACGCAGTATTTT
TRBV5-4	TRBJ2-1	NA	NA	CASSLTSTYNEQFF	TGTGCCAGCAGCTTGACTAGTACCTACAATGAGCAGTTCTTC
TRBV19	TRBJ1-1	NA	NA	CASSMGPAGTEAFF	TGTGCCAGTAGTATGGGACCAGCAGGGACTGAAGCTTTCTTT
TRBV28	TRBJ2-7	TRBD2	NA	CASSLAGTSFVEQYF	TGTGCCAGCAGTTTAGCAGGGACTAGCTTCGTCGAGCAGTACTTC
TRBV6-9	TRBJ2-3	TRBD2	NA	CASSLRTGLAGGRSTDTQYF	TGTGCCAGCAGTTTAAGAACAGGACTAGCGGGAGGTCGGTCGACAGATACGCAGTATTTT
TRBV9	TRBJ1-4	NA	NA	CASSSRTGSNEKLFF	TGTGCCAGCAGCTCCCGGACGGGAAGTAATGAAAAACTGTTTTTT
TRBV5-1	TRBJ2-7	TRBD1	NA	CASSWDSSGIYYEQYF	TGCGCCAGCAGCTGGGACAGCTCGGGGATATACTACGAGCAGTACTTC
TRBV5-1	TRBJ2-7	NA	NA	CASSPGWSEQYF	TGCGCCAGCAGCCCGGGTTGGAGCGAGCAGTACTTC
TRBV10-1	TRBJ2-1	NA	NA	CASSETGQWVRNEQFF	TGCGCCAGCAGTGAGACGGGTCAGTGGGTGAGGAATGAGCAGTTCTTC
TRBV18	TRBJ2-7	TRBD1	NA	CASSPQGATYEQYF	TGTGCCAGCTCACCACAGGGGGCTACCTACGAGCAGTACTTC
TRBV5-6	TRBJ2-7	TRBD2	NA	CASSLASGLALYEQYF	TGTGCCAGCAGCTTAGCCTCGGGACTAGCTCTTTACGAGCAGTACTTC
TRBV19	TRBJ2-3	NA	NA	CATHRGAGNTDTQYF	TGTGCCACCCACCGTGGGGCCGGGAACACAGATACGCAGTATTTT
TRBV30	TRBJ1-6	TRBD1	NA	CAWRLSSGGTNSPLHF	TGTGCCTGGAGGCTATCTTCAGGGGGCACTAATTCACCCCTCCACTTT
TRBV28	TRBJ2-6	TRBD1	NA	CASIRQGARSGANVLTF	TGTGCCAGCATTCGGCAGGGGGCACGCTCTGGGGCCAACGTCCTGACTTTC
TRBV2	TRBJ2-2	TRBD2	NA	CASSERTGGTGELFF	TGTGCCAGCAGTGAACGGACCGGGGGGACCGGGGAGCTGTTTTTT
TRBV19	TRBJ1-5	NA	NA	CASSVQGAQPQHF	TGTGCCAGTAGTGTTCAGGGAGCACAGCCCCAGCATTTT
TRBV18	TRBJ1-2	NA	NA	CASSPDWGYGYTF	TGTGCCAGCTCACCCGACTGGGGCTATGGCTACACCTTC
TRBV7-2	TRBJ2-7	TRBD2	NA	CASSFGGGAYEQYF	TGTGCCAGCAGCTTCGGGGGAGGGGCCTACGAGCAGTACTTC
TRBV20-1	TRBJ1-1	NA	NA	CSATQPLGAFF	TGCAGTGCTACTCAACCCCTTGGGGCTTTCTTT